These T cell receptor beta chains were read from a single sample in a study of T cells in Graves' hyperthyroidism and ophthalmopathy. Each CDR3 protein gets one entry after TCRdb re-called the multiplex PCR reads with MiXCR. The table has hundreds of thousands of distinct CDR3 sequences, approximately 15% seen once. Sequencing input: blood. These receptors came from a woman in her thirties or forties with Graves' ophthalmopathy. The CDR3 runs from the conserved cysteine through the conserved F or W. Each record gives: J gene, V gene, D gene, clone size, CDR3 DNA, CDR3 protein. D genes are given only for firm matches. Rows may omit the clone size; those that give it use once, few, many or a size class.

TRBJ2-7 | TRBV28 | - | many | TGTGCCAGCAGTTTGTCGCTAGCAGGAAATGTCTACGAGCAGTACTTC | CASSLSLAGNVYEQYF
TRBJ2-7 | TRBV11-3 | TRBD2 | few | TGTGCCAGCAGCCCTCATCGGGAGGACTACGAGCAGTACTTC | CASSPHREDYEQYF
TRBJ1-1 | TRBV28 | - | few | TGTGCCAGCAGTTTTACCGGGGAGTTAGCTTTCTTT | CASSFTGELAFF
TRBJ2-7 | TRBV4-1 | TRBD2 | - | TGCGCCAGCAGCCAAATATCTAGCGGGAGGCCCTACGAGCAGTACTTC | CASSQISSGRPYEQYF
TRBJ1-2 | TRBV6-2/TRBV6-3 | - | many | TGTGCCAGCAGTTACTCGAGCGGCGGCGCCTATGGCTACACCTTC | CASSYSSGGAYGYTF
TRBJ1-2 | TRBV2 | - | few | TGTGCCAGCACTTGGAGCAGTCGGAACTATGGCTACACCTTC | CASTWSSRNYGYTF
TRBJ2-7 | TRBV6-1 | - | many | TGTGCCAGCATGAAGGCAGGCTCCTACGAGCAGTACTTC | CASMKAGSYEQYF
TRBJ2-4 | TRBV12-3/TRBV12-4 | - | many | TGTGCCAGCAGTTTAGTAGGCAATTGGGCCAAAAACATTCAGTACTTC | CASSLVGNWAKNIQYF
TRBJ2-3 | TRBV6-1 | - | many | TGTGCCAGCAGTCTGGTTAGAAGCCCCAGCACAGATACGCAGTATTTT | CASSLVRSPSTDTQYF
TRBJ1-5 | TRBV11-2 | - | - | TGTGCCAGCAGCTTAGAAGCCACTAATCAGCCCCAGCATTTT | CASSLEATNQPQHF